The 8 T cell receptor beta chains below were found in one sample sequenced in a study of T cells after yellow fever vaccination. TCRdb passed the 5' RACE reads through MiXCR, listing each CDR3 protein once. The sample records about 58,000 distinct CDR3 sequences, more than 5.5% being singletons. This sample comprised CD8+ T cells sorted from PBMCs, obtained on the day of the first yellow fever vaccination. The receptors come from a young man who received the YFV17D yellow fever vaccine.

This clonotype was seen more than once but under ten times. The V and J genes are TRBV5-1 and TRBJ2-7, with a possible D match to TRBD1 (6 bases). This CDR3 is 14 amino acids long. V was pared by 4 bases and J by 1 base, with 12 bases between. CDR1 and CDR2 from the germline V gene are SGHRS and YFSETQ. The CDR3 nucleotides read TGCGCCAGCAGCAACGCCAGGGGATCCTACGAGCAGTACTTC. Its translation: CASSNARGSYEQYF. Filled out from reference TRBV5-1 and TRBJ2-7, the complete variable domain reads KAGVTQTPRYLIKTRGQQVTLSCSPISGHRSVSWYQQTPGQGLQFLFEYFSETQRNKGNFPGRFSGRQFSNSRSEMNVSTLELGDSALYLCASSNARGSYEQYFGPGTRLTVT.

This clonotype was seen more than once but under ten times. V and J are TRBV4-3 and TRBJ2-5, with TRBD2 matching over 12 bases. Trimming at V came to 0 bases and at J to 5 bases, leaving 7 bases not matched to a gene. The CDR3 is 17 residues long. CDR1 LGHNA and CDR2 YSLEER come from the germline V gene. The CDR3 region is CASSQDSPSGGAETQYF. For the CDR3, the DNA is TGCGCCAGCAGCCAAGATTCCCCTAGCGGGGGGGCGGAGACCCAGTACTTC.

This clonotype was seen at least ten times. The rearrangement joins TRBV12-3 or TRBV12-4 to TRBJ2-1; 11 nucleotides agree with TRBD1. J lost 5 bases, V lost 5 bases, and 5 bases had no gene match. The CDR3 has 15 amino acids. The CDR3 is CASSPGQGADNEQFF. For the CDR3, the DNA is TGTGCCAGCAGTCCCGGACAGGGGGCGGACAATGAGCAGTTCTTC.

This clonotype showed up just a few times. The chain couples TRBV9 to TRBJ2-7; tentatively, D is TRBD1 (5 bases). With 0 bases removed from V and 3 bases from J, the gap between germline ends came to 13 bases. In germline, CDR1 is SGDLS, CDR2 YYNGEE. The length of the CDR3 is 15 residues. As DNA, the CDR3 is TGTGCCAGCAGCGTAGTGGCAGGGCAAAGCTACGAGCAGTACGTC. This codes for CASSVVAGQSYEQYV.

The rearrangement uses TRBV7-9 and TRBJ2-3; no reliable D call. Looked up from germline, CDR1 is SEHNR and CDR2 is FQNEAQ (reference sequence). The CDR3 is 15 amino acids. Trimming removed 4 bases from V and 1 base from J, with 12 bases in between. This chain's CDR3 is CASSSPGLGTDTQYF. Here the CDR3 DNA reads TGTGCCAGCAGCTCCCCCGGCCTAGGCACAGATACGCAGTATTTT.

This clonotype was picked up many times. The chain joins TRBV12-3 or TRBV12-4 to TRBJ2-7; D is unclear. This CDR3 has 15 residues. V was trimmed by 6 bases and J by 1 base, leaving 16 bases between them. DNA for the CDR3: TGTGCCAGCAGCCCTCACACCGCGGTGTCCTACGAGCAGTACTTC. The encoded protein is CASSPHTAVSYEQYF.

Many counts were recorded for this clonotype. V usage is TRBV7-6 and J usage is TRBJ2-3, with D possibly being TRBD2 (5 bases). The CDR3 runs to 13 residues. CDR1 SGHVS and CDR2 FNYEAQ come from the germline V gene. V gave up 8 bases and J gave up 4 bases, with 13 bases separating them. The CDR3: CASGLDAADTQYF. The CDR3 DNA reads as TGTGCCAGCGGACTTGACGCAGCAGATACGCAGTATTTT.

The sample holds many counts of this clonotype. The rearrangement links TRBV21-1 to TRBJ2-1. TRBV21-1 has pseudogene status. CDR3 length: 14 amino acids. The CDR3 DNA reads TGTGCCAGCAGCAAAGCGGTGGGTGCCAATGAGCAGTTCTTC. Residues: CASSKAVGANEQFF.